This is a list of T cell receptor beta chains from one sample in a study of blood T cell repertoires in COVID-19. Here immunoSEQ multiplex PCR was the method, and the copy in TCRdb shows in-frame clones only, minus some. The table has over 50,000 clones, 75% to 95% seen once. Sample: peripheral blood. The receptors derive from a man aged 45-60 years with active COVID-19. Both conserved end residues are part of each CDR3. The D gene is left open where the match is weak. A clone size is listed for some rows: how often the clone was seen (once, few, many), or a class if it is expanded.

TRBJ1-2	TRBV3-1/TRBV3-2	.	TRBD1	CASSPSGQEKNYGYTF	TGTGCCAGCAGCCCCTCGGGACAGGAAAAAAACTATGGCTACACCTTC
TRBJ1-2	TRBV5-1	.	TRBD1	CASSLGTGGGGYTF	TGCGCCAGCAGCCTTGGGACAGGGGGCGGTGGCTACACCTTC
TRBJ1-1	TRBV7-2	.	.	CASSAQGNTEAFF	TGTGCCAGCAGCGCACAGGGGAACACTGAAGCTTTCTTT
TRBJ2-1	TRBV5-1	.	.	CASSILLMPNEQFF	TGCGCCAGCAGTATACTCCTAATGCCAAATGAGCAGTTCTTC
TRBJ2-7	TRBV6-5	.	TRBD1	CASRRQAGGREQYF	TGTGCCAGCAGGCGACAGGCAGGGGGCAGGGAGCAGTACTTC
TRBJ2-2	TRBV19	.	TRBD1	CASTTGDTGELFF	TGTGCCAGTACCACAGGGGACACCGGGGAGCTGTTTTTT
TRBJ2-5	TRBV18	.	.	CASSSYPSGETQYF	TGTGCCAGCTCATCCTACCCGTCAGGGGAAACCCAGTACTTC
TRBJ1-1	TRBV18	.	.	CASYPTGNTEAFF	TGTGCCAGCTACCCAACGGGGAACACTGAAGCTTTCTTT
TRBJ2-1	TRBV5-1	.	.	CASSFGGAQLNEQFF	TGCGCCAGCAGCTTCGGAGGCGCTCAACTCAATGAGCAGTTCTTC
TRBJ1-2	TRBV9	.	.	CASSGTTANGYTF	TGTGCCAGCAGCGGAACGACAGCAAATGGCTACACCTTC
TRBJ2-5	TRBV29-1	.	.	CSVGGQLRETQYF	TGCAGCGTTGGCGGTCAGCTGCGGGAGACCCAGTACTTC
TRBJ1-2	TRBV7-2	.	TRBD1	CASSLASGTGKGYTF	TGTGCCAGCAGCTTAGCTTCCGGGACAGGGAAGGGCTACACCTTC
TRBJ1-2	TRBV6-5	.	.	CASSQGLYGYTF	TGTGCCAGCAGTCAGGGCCTCTATGGCTACACCTTC
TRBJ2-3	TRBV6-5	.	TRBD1	CASSYGGQGYTDTQYF	TGTGCCAGCAGTTATGGGGGACAGGGTTATACAGATACGCAGTATTTT
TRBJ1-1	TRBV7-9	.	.	CASSLVEGVGEAFF	TGTGCCAGCAGCTTAGTAGAGGGGGTCGGTGAAGCTTTCTTT
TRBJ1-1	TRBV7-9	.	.	CASSSALLTRNTEAFF	TGTGCCAGCAGCTCCGCCCTCTTGACTAGAAACACTGAAGCTTTCTTT
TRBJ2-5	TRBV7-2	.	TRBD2	CASSVGGAEETQYF	TGTGCCAGCAGCGTCGGGGGGGCCGAAGAGACCCAGTACTTC
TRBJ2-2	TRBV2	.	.	CASSEARFTGELFF	TGTGCCAGCAGTGAAGCGCGATTTACCGGGGAGCTGTTTTTT
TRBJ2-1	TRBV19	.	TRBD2	CASRKAGGANEQFF	TGTGCCAGTAGAAAAGCCGGGGGGGCCAATGAGCAGTTCTTC
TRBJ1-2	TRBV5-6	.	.	CASSLERDNYGYTF	TGTGCCAGCAGCTTGGAGCGGGACAACTATGGCTACACCTTC
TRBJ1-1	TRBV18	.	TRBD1	CASSPGTGFEAFF	TGTGCCAGCTCACCCGGGACAGGCTTTGAAGCTTTCTTT
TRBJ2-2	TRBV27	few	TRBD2	CASRQAGTAFLNTGELFF	TGTGCCAGCAGGCAAGCGGGAACGGCTTTTTTGAACACCGGGGAGCTGTTTTTT
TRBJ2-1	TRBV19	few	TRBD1	CASSISGGVSEQFF	TGTGCCAGTAGTATTTCAGGGGGAGTGAGTGAGCAGTTCTTC
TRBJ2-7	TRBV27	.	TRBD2	CASSSRGAYEQYF	TGTGCCAGCAGTTCCCGGGGGGCCTACGAGCAGTACTTC
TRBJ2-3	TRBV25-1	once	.	CASSVSSTQYF	TGTGCCAGCAGTGTTAGTAGCACGCAGTATTTT
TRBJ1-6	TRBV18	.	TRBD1	CASSPLGQLRNSPLHF	TGTGCCAGCTCACCATTGGGACAGTTACGGAATTCACCCCTCCACTTT
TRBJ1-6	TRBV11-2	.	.	CASSLGVRGSPLHF	TGTGCCAGCAGCTTAGGCGTCCGGGGTTCACCCCTCCACTTT
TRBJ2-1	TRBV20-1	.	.	CSANKQGRQFF	TGCAGTGCCAATAAACAGGGCCGGCAGTTCTTC
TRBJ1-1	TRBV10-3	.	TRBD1	CAISESEGTGVTEAFF	TGTGCCATCAGTGAGTCCGAAGGGACAGGGGTCACTGAAGCTTTCTTT
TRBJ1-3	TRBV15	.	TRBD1	CATSRDRQGGPIYF	TGTGCCACCAGCAGAGATCGACAGGGTGGGCCCATATATTTT